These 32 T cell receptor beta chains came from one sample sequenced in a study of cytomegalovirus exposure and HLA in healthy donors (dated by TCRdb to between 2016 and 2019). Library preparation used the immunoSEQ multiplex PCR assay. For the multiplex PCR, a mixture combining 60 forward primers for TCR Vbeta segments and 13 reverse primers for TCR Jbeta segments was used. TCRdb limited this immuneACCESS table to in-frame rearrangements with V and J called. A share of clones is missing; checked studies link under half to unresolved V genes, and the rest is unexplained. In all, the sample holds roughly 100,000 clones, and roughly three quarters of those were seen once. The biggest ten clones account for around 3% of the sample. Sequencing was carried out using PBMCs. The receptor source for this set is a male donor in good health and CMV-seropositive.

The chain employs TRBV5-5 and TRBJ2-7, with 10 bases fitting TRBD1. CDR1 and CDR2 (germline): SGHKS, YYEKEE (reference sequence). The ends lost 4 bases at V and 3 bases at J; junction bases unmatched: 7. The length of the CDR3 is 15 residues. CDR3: CASSHGRDRGYEQYF. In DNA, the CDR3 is TGTGCCAGCAGCCATGGGCGGGACAGGGGCTACGAGCAGTACTTC.

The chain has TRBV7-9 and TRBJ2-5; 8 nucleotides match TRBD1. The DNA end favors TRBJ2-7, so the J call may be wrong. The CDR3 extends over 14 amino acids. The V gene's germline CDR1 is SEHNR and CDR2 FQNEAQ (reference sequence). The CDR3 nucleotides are TGTGCCAGCAGCCCTGGGACAGGCTGGTACGAGCAGTACTTC. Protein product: CASSPGTGWYEQYF.

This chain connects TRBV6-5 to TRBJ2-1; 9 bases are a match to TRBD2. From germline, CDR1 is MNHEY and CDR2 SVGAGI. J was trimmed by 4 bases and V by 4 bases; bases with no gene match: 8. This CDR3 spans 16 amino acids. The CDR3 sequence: CASSSVAGVGYNEQFF. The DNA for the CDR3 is TGTGCCAGCAGTTCCGTAGCGGGGGTAGGGTACAATGAGCAGTTCTTC.

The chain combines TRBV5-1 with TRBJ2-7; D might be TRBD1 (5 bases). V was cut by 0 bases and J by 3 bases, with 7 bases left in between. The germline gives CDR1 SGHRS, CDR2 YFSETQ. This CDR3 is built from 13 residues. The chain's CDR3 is CASSLAGHYEQYF. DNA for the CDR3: TGCGCCAGCAGCTTGGCCGGACACTACGAGCAGTACTTC.

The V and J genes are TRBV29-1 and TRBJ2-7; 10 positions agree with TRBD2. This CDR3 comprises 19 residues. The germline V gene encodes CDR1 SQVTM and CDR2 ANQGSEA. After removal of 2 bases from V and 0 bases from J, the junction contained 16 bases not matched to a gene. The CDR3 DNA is TGCAGCGTTGAATCTTGGACGGCTAGCGGGGGTATAAGCTCCTACGAGCAGTACTTC. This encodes CSVESWTASGGISSYEQYF.

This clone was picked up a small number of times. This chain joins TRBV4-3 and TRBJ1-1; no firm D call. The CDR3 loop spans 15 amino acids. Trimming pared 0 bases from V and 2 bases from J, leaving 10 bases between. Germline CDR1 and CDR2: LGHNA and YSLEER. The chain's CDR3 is CASSQDPQANTEAFF. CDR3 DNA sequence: TGCGCCAGCAGCCAAGATCCGCAAGCCAACACTGAAGCTTTCTTT.

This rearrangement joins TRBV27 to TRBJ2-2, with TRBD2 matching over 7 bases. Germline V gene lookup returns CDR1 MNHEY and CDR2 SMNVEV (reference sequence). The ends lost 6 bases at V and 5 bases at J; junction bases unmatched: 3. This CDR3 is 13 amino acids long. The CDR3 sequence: CASRLGGTGELFF. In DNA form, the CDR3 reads TGTGCCAGCAGACTGGGGGGGACCGGGGAGCTGTTTTTT.

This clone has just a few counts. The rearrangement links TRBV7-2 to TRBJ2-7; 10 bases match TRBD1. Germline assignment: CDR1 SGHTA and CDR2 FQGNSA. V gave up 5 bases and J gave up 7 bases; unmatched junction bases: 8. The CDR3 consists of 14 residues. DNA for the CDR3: TGTGCCAGCAGCACTCGACAGGGGGCGCGGGAGCAGTACTTC. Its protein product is CASSTRQGAREQYF.

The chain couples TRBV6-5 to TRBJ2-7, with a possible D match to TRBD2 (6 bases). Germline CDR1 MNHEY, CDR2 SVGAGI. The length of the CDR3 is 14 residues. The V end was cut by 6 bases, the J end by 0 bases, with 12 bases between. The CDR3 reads CASSPMGGSYEQYF. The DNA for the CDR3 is TGTGCCAGCAGCCCTATGGGAGGCTCCTACGAGCAGTACTTC.

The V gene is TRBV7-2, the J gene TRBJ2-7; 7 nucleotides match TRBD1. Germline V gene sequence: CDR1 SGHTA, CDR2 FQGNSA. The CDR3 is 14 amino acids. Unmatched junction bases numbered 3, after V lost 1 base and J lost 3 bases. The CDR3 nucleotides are TGTGCCAGCAGCTTAGGAGGGGGCGGCTACGAGCAGTACTTC. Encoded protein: CASSLGGGGYEQYF.

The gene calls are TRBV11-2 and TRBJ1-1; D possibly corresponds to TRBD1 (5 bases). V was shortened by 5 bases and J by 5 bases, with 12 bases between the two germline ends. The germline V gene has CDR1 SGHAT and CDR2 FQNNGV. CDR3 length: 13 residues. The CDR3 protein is CASSHWGGTEAFF. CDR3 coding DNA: TGTGCCAGCAGCCATTGGGGGGGTACTGAAGCTTTCTTT.

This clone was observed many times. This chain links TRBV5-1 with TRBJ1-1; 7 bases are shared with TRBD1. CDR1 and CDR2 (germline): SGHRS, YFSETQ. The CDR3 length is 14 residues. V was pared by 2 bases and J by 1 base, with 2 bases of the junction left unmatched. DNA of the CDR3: TGCGCCAGCAGCTTATCAGGGGGGAACACTGAAGCTTTCTTT. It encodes CASSLSGGNTEAFF. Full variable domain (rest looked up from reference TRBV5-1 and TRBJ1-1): KAGVTQTPRYLIKTRGQQVTLSCSPISGHRSVSWYQQTPGQGLQFLFEYFSETQRNKGNFPGRFSGRQFSNSRSEMNVSTLELGDSALYLCASSLSGGNTEAFFGQGTRLTVV.

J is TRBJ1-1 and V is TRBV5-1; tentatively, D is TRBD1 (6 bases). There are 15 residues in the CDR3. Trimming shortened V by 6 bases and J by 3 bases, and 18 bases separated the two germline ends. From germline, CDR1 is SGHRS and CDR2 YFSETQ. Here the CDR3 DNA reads TGCGCCAGCACCCCAATGCCGGGGGGGCACACTGAAGCTTTCTTT. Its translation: CASTPMPGGHTEAFF.

CDR3 region: CASSSSSGGVLYEQYF. DNA of the CDR3: TGTGCCAGCAGTTCCTCGAGCGGGGGCGTCTTATACGAGCAGTACTTC. The chain employs TRBV6-5 and TRBJ2-7, with 8 bases aligning to TRBD2. Germline CDR1 and CDR2: MNHEY and SVGAGI. Losses at the gene ends were 4 bases for V and 4 bases for J; bases not matched to a gene: 12. The CDR3 extends over 16 amino acids.

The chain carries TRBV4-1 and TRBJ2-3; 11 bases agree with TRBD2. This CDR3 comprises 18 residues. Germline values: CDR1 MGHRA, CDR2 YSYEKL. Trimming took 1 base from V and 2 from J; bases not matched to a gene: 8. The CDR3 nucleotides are TGCGCCAGCAGCCAAGGGGGCCTAGCGGGGGGCAACACAGATACGCAGTATTTT. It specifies CASSQGGLAGGNTDTQYF.

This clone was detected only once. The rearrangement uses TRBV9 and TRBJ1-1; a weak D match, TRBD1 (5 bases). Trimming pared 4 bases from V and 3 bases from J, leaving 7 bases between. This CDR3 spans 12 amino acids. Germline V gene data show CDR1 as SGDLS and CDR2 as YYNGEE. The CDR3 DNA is TGTGCCAGCAGCCCGGGGGACACTGAAGCTTTCTTT. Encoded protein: CASSPGDTEAFF.

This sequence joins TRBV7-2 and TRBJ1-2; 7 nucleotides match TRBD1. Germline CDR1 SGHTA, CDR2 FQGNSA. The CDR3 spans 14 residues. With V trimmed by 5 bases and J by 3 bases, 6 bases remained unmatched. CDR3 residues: CASSPRQGYYGYTF. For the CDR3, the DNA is TGTGCCAGCAGCCCTCGACAGGGTTACTATGGCTACACCTTC. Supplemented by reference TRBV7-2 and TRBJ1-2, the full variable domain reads GAGVSQSPSNKVTEKGKDVELRCDPISGHTALYWYRQSLGQGLEFLIYFQGNSAPDKSGLPSDRFSAERTGGSVSTLTIQRTQQEDSAVYLCASSPRQGYYGYTFGSGTRLTVV.

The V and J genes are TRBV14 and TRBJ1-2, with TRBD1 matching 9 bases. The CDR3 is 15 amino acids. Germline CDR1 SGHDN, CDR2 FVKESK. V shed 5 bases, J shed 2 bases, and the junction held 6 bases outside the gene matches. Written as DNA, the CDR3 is TGTGCCAGCAGCTCACAGGGGGCCTTAAACTATGGCTACACCTTC. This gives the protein CASSSQGALNYGYTF. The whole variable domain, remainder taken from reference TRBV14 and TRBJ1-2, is EAGVTQFPSHSVIEKGQTVTLRCDPISGHDNLYWYRRVMGKEIKFLLHFVKESKQDESGMPNNRFLAERTGGTYSTLKVQPAELEDSGVYFCASSSQGALNYGYTFGSGTRLTVV.

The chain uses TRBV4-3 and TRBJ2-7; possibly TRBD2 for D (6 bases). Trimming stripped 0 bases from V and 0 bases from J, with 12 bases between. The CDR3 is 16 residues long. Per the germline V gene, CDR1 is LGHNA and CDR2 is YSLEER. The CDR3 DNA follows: TGCGCCAGCAGCCAAGATCTGGGGGGATTCTCCTACGAGCAGTACTTC. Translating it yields CASSQDLGGFSYEQYF.

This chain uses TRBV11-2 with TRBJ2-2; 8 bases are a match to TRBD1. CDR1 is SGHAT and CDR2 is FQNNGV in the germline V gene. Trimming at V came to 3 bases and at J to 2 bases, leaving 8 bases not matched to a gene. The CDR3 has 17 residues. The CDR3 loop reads CASSLSRQGRNTGELFF. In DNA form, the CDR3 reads TGTGCCAGCAGCTTGTCGCGACAGGGGAGAAACACCGGGGAGCTGTTTTTT.

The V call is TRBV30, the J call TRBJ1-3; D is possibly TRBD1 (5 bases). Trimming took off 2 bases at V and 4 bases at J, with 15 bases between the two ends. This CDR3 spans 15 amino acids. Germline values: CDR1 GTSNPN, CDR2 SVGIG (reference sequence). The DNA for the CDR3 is TGTGCCTGGAGTCCAACAGGCCTCGGAGGAAACACCATATATTTT. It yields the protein CAWSPTGLGGNTIYF.

CDR3 sequence (DNA): TGTGCCAGCTCATCGGGACAGCAAACGAACACTGAAGCTTTCTTT. Its translation: CASSSGQQTNTEAFF. This chain connects TRBV18 to TRBJ1-1; 7 nucleotides line up with TRBD1. Germline V gene sequence: CDR1 KGHSH, CDR2 LQKENI. J lost 1 base, V lost 5 bases, and 7 bases had no gene match. CDR3 length equals 15 residues.

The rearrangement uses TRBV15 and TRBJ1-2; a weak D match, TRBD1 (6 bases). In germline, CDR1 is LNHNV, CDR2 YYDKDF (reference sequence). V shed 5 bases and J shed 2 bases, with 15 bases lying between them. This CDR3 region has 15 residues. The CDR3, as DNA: TGTGCCACCAGCCCTCCGGGACACCTCAACTATGGCTACACCTTC. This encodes CATSPPGHLNYGYTF. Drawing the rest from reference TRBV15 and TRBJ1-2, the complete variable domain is DAMVIQNPRYQVTQFGKPVTLSCSQTLNHNVMYWYQQKSSQAPKLLFHYYDKDFNNEADTPDNFQSRRPNTSFCFLDIRSPGLGDTAMYLCATSPPGHLNYGYTFGSGTRLTVV.

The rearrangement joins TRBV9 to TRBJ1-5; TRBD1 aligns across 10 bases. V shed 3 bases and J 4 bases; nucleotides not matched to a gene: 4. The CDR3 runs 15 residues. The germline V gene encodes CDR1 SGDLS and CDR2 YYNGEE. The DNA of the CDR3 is TGTGCCAGCAGCGCGGACAGGGGGTCTAATCAGCCCCAGCATTTT. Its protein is CASSADRGSNQPQHF.

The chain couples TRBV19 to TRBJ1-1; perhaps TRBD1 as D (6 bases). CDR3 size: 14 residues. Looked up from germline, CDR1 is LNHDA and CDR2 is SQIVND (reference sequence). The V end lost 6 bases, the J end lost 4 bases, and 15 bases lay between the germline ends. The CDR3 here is CASSRGASSTEAFF. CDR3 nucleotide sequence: TGTGCCAGTAGCCGGGGGGCATCATCCACTGAAGCTTTCTTT.

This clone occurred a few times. This chain's CDR3 is CASSPDAGQPSSTF. The CDR3 nucleotides read TGTGCCAGCTCACCAGACGCCGGACAGCCGTCGTCCACCTTC. The chain recombines TRBV18 with TRBJ1-2; D is perhaps TRBD1 (6 bases). Trimming stripped 2 bases from V and 13 bases from J, with 20 bases between. This CDR3 is 14 amino acids long. The V gene's germline CDR1 is KGHSH and CDR2 LQKENI.

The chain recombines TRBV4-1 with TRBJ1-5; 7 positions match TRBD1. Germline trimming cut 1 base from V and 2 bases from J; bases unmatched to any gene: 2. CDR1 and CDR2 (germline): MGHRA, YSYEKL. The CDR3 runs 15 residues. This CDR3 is CASSQVGQGNQPQHF. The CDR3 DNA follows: TGCGCCAGCAGCCAAGTTGGACAGGGCAATCAGCCCCAGCATTTT.

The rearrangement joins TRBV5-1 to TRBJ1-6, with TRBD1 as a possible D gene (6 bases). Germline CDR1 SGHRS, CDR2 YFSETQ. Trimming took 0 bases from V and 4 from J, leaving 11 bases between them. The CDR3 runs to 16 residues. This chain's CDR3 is CASSLAGGKYNSPLHF. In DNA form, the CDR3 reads TGCGCCAGCAGCTTGGCTGGGGGCAAATATAATTCACCCCTCCACTTT.

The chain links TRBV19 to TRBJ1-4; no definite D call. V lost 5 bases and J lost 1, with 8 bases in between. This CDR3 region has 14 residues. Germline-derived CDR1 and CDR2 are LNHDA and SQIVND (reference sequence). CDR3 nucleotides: TGTGCCAGTAGTCCAGCGGGAACTAATGAAAAACTGTTTTTT. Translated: CASSPAGTNEKLFF.

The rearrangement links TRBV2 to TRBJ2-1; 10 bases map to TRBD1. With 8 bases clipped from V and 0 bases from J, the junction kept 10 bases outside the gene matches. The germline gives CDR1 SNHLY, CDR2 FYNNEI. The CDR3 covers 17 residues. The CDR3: CASRGDRGLSSYNEQFF. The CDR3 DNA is TGTGCCAGCCGGGGGGACAGGGGTTTGAGCTCCTACAATGAGCAGTTCTTC.

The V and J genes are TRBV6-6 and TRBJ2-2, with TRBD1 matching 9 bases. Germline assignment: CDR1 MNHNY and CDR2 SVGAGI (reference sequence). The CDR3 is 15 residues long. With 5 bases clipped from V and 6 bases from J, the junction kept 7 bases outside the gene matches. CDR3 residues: CASSPARTGAGELFF. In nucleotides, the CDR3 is TGTGCCAGCAGTCCAGCTCGGACAGGGGCCGGGGAGCTGTTTTTT.

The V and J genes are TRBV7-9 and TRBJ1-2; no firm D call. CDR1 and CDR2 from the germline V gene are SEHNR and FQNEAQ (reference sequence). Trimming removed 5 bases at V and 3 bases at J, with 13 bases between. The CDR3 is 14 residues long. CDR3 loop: CASSASGSDYGYTF. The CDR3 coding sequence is TGTGCCAGCAGCGCGTCGGGGTCGGACTATGGCTACACCTTC.